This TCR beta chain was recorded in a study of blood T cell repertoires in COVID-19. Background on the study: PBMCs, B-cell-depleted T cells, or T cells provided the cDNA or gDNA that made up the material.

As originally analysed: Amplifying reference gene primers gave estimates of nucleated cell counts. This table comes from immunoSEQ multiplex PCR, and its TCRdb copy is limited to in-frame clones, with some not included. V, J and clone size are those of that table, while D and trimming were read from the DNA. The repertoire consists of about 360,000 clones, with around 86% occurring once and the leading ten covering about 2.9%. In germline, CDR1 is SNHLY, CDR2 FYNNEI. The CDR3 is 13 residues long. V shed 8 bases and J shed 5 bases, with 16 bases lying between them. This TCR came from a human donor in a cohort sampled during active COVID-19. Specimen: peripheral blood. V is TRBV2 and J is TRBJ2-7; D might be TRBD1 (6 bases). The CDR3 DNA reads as TGTGCCAGCGGAAGGAGGTGGACAGACGAGCAGTACTTC. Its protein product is CASGRRWTDEQYF. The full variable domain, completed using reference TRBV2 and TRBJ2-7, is EPEVTQTPSHQVTQMGQEVILRCVPISNHLYFYWYRQILGQKVEFLVSFYNNEISEKSEIFDDQFSVERPDGSNFTLKIRSTKLEDSAMYFCASGRRWTDEQYFGPGTRLTVT.